This T cell receptor (beta chain) is from a study of blood T cell repertoires in COVID-19. Study-wide context: COVID-19 samples, acute and convalescent, were from the United States, Italy and Spain.

Trimming pared 3 bases from V and 5 bases from J, leaving 13 bases between. Germline loops: CDR1 LGHDT, CDR2 YNNKEL (reference sequence). The CDR3 is made up of 14 amino acids. The protocol was immunoSEQ multiplex PCR, while the TCRdb copy is restricted to in-frame clones and leaves out a portion. The repertoire holds 150,000 to 180,000 clones, with 70% to 90% as singletons. This chain uses TRBV3-1 (or the pseudogene TRBV3-2) with TRBJ2-5; perhaps TRBD1 as D (5 bases). The sequence came from a man in his sixties with COVID-19, enrolled during active disease. The sample was peripheral blood. This CDR3 is CASSQSRVIETQYF. The CDR3 DNA reads as TGTGCCAGCAGCCAGAGCAGGGTAATCGAGACCCAGTACTTC.